This T cell receptor (beta chain) was captured by sequencing in a study of blood T cell repertoires in COVID-19. Study-wide context: T cells, B-cell-depleted T cells, or PBMCs supplied cDNA or gDNA.

Participants were aged about 18 to 100 years from roughly 26 US areas. In the authors' methods: Amplification with reference gene primers provided the estimates of nucleated cell counts. The repertoire was sequenced with immunoSEQ multiplex PCR; TCRdb's copy has only in-frame clones and lacks some. V and J calls and clone size are those listed in that table; D and trimming were worked out from the DNA. The sample shows about 220,000 clones, approximately 86% of them seen only once. This receptor was taken from a woman between 25 and 40 years old with acute COVID-19. Sequenced material: PBMCs or T cells enriched from blood (not recorded which).

The CDR3 coding sequence is TGTGCCAGCAGTTACTACAGGGGGTACTACGAGCAGTACTTC. It is translated as CASSYYRGYYEQYF. The rearrangement links TRBV6-2 or TRBV6-3 to TRBJ2-7; 8 bases fit TRBD1. CDR1 is MNHEY and CDR2 is SVGEGT in the germline V gene. V was pared by 1 base and J by 3 bases, with 2 bases of the junction left unmatched. The CDR3 loop spans 14 amino acids.